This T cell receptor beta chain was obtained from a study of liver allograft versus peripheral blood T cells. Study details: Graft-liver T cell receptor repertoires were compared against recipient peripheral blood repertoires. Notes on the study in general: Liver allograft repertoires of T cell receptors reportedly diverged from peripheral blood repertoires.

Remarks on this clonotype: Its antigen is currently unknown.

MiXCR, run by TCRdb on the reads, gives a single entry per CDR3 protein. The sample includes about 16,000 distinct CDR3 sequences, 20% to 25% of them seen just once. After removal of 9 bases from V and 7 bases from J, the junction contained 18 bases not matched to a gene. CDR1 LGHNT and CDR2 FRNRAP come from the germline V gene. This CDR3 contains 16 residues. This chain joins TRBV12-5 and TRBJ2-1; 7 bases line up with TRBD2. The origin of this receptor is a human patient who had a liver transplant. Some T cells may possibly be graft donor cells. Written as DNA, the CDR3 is TGTGCTAGCCACTTTGGGGGGGACTCCGGGGGGAATGAGCAGTTCTTC. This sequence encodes CASHFGGDSGGNEQFF.